This TCR beta chain is drawn from a study of CD8 T cells in ankylosing spondylitis. Overall study results and limits: Reportedly, matched ankylosing spondylitis synovial fluid was significantly enriched for disease-linked clones. Characteristic, it appeared, of ankylosing spondylitis blood was a TCR beta motif of about eight highly homologous variants.

Worth noting for this clonotype: The antigen is unknown.

MiXCR was run by TCRdb on the 5' RACE reads, yielding one entry per CDR3 protein. The sample shows about 840,000 distinct CDR3 sequences, 12% of them seen only once. Sequencing was performed on blood, either unsorted or a sorted T cell fraction (not recorded which). This clonotype was obtained from a male donor with ankylosing spondylitis.

CDR3 DNA sequence: TGTGCCAGCAGAGGAGTCGGACAGAGCTCCTACGAGCAGTACTTC. Protein sequence: CASRGVGQSSYEQYF. J is TRBJ2-7 and V is TRBV6-1, with a weak D call TRBD1 (6 bases). The ends were cut back, 6 bases at V and 0 bases at J, with 15 bases in the middle. The CDR3 runs to 15 residues. Looked up from germline, CDR1 is MNHNS and CDR2 is SASEGT.